Below are 12 T cell receptor beta chains sequenced from a single sample in a study of neurological immune-mediated disorders. A single record per CDR3 protein comes from TCRdb applying MiXCR to the 5' RACE reads. Here the sample spans some 49,000 distinct CDR3 sequences, around 13% being singletons. Time point defined: longitudinal time-point 2. Sequenced input: PBMCs. The receptors here all came from a male donor with HTLV-1-associated myelopathy (HAM/TSP).

This clonotype was recorded at least ten times. CDR3 amino acids: CASSPRDGTGELFF. For the CDR3, the DNA is TGTGCCAGCAGTCCCAGGGATGGCACCGGGGAGCTGTTTTTT. This chain joins TRBV28 and TRBJ2-2, with D perhaps TRBD1 (5 bases). Trimming cost V 5 bases and J 4 bases, with 11 bases left between them. The germline V gene encodes CDR1 MDHEN and CDR2 SYDVKM. The CDR3 is made up of 14 amino acids.

This sequence joins TRBV20-1 and TRBJ2-7; D is unresolved. Germline V lookup: CDR1 DFQATT, CDR2 SNEGSKA (reference sequence). Trimming removed 7 bases from V and 1 base from J, with 8 bases in between. There are 11 residues in the CDR3. This CDR3 reads CSVGDSYEQYF. The CDR3 nucleotides read TGCAGTGTAGGAGATTCCTACGAGCAGTACTTC.

Points on this clonotype: This may be a read error, as it is one base from a much larger clone. The gene calls are TRBV20-1 and TRBJ2-7; D gene ambiguous. The germline gives CDR1 DFQATT, CDR2 SNEGSKA (reference sequence). CDR3 length: 14 amino acids. CDR3 loop: CSARDVHPLDEKYF. The CDR3 region has the DNA TGCAGTGCTAGAGATGTACACCCTTTGGACGAGAAGTACTTC.

This clonotype has ten or more counts. This rearrangement joins TRBV5-1 to TRBJ2-3; D unclear. V shed 3 bases and J shed 0 bases, with 5 bases lying between them. The CDR3 is 13 residues long. The germline CDR1 and CDR2 sequences are SGHRS and YFSETQ. The CDR3 bases are TGCGCCAGCAGCTCCACTAGCACAGATACGCAGTATTTT. Its translation: CASSSTSTDTQYF.

This clonotype was observed at least ten times. The V gene is TRBV20-1, the J gene TRBJ1-4; no reliable D call. V was pared by 4 bases and J by 7 bases, with 10 bases between. CDR3 length: 12 amino acids. In germline, CDR1 is DFQATT, CDR2 SNEGSKA (reference sequence). CDR3 amino acids: CSAMSSSEKLFF. DNA of the CDR3: TGCAGTGCTATGTCTTCGAGTGAAAAACTGTTTTTT.

This clonotype was observed at least ten times. In nucleotides, the CDR3 is TGTGCCATCAGTCAGCAAGAGACCCAGTACTTC. Its translation: CAISQQETQYF. The chain links TRBV10-3 to TRBJ2-5; D uncertain. The CDR3 sequence is 11 residues long. CDR1 is ENHRY, CDR2 SYGVKD, per germline. The V end was cut by 5 bases, the J end by 2 bases, with 3 bases between.

The sample holds many counts of this clonotype. The V and J genes are TRBV7-2 and TRBJ1-2, with TRBD1 matching 12 bases. J gave up 4 bases and V 4 bases, and 7 bases lay outside the gene matches. Looked up from germline, CDR1 is SGHTA and CDR2 is FQGNSA. CDR3 length: 16 amino acids. The CDR3 DNA is TGTGCCAGCAGCTCCTCGGGGACAGGGGGCGCCTATGGCTACACCTTC. Translation: CASSSSGTGGAYGYTF.

There are many counts of this clonotype. This chain uses TRBV7-8 with TRBJ2-3, with D perhaps being TRBD1 or TRBD2 (5 bases each). Per germline, CDR1 SGHVS and CDR2 FQNEAQ. V gave up 6 bases and J gave up 2 bases, with 15 bases separating them. CDR3 length equals 15 residues. CDR3 nucleotide sequence: TGTGCCAGCAGGTACGAGGGACCGATCACAGATACGCAGTATTTT. This sequence encodes CASRYEGPITDTQYF.

This clonotype was picked up a small number of times. The chain combines TRBV27 with TRBJ2-5, with a tentative D call TRBD2 (5 bases). Trimming removed 5 bases at V and 1 base at J, with 20 bases between. Germline V lookup: CDR1 MNHEY, CDR2 SMNVEV (reference sequence). The CDR3 sequence is 17 residues long. As DNA, the CDR3 is TGTGCCAGCAGTCCCTCTGCTGGGAGCTCATTCCAAGAGACCCAGTACTTC. Residues: CASSPSAGSSFQETQYF.

This clonotype was recorded many times. The chain uses TRBV5-5 and TRBJ2-7; D not resolved. The V end was cut by 4 bases, the J end by 11 bases, with 13 bases between. From germline, CDR1 is SGHKS and CDR2 YYEKEE (reference sequence). The CDR3 totals 11 residues. The CDR3 loop reads CASSMDLWEYF. The CDR3 DNA is TGTGCCAGCAGCATGGATCTATGGGAGTACTTC.

The sample holds many counts of this clonotype. CDR3 sequence: CSAGRTSGGLQETQYF. In DNA, the CDR3 is TGCAGTGCTGGTAGGACCAGCGGGGGGCTACAAGAGACCCAGTACTTC. The chain is built from TRBV20-1 and TRBJ2-5; 9 bases are shared with TRBD2. The CDR3 covers 16 residues. In germline, CDR1 is DFQATT, CDR2 SNEGSKA (reference sequence). The ends lost 5 bases at V and 2 bases at J; junction bases unmatched: 12.

This clonotype showed up many times. The chain carries TRBV25-1 and TRBJ2-7; D not certain. The CDR3 length is 11 residues. Trimming shortened V by 4 bases and J by 4 bases, and 5 bases separated the two germline ends. Looked up from germline, CDR1 is MGHDK and CDR2 is SYGVNS. Here the CDR3 DNA reads TGTGCCAGCAGTGGTGGGTACGAGCAGTACTTC. It specifies CASSGGYEQYF.